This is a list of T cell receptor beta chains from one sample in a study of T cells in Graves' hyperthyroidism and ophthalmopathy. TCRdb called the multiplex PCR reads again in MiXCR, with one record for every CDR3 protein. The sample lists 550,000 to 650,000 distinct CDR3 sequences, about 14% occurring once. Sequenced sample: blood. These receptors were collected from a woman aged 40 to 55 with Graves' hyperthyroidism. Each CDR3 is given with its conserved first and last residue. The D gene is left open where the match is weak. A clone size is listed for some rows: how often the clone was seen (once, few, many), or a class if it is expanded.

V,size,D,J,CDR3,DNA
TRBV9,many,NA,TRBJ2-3,CASSVEEPDTQYF,TGTGCCAGCAGCGTGGAGGAACCGGATACGCAGTATTTT
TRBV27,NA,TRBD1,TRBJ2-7,CASSQSGTGDEQYF,TGTGCCAGCAGTCAGTCCGGGACAGGGGACGAGCAGTACTTC
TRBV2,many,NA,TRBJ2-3,CASSETSFAQYF,TGTGCCAGCAGTGAAACTAGCTTCGCGCAGTATTTT
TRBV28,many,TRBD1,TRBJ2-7,CASSVTVGQGNYEQYF,TGTGCCAGCAGTGTTACGGTGGGACAGGGGAACTACGAGCAGTACTTC
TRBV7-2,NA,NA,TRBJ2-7,CASSKRDITYEQYF,TGTGCCAGCAGCAAACGGGACATCACCTACGAGCAGTACTTC
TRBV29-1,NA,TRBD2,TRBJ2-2,CSAGLANTGELFF,TGCAGCGCCGGACTAGCGAACACCGGGGAGCTGTTTTTT
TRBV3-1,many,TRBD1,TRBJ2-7,CASSPKTGGYHEQYF,TGTGCCAGCAGCCCTAAGACAGGGGGCTACCACGAGCAGTACTTC
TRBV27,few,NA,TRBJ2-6,CASSYASGANVLTF,TGTGCCAGCAGTTATGCGTCTGGGGCCAACGTCCTGACTTTC
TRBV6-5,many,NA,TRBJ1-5,CASSYSANYQPQHF,TGTGCCAGCAGTTACTCCGCCAATTATCAGCCCCAGCATTTT
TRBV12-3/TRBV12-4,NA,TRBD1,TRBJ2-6,CASSPEGASGANVLTF,TGTGCCAGCAGCCCCGAGGGGGCCTCTGGGGCCAACGTCCTGACTTTC